The source of this T cell receptor beta chain is a study of CD8 T cells in ankylosing spondylitis. This clonotype was picked up a small number of times. CDR1 is SGHTA, CDR2 FQGNSA, per germline. The CDR3 consists of 14 residues. V trimming: 5 bases; J trimming: 6 bases; junction bases outside the gene matches: 5. Library preparation for TCR beta used quantitative 5'-RACE with molecular barcodes. TCRdb reprocessed the 5' RACE reads via MiXCR and lists one record per CDR3 protein. Here the sample spans about 360,000 distinct CDR3 sequences, roughly 15% being singletons. The J gene is TRBJ2-2, the V gene TRBV7-2; 8 bases fit TRBD1. Input material: blood, either unsorted or a sorted T cell fraction (not recorded which). The origin of this receptor is a male donor with ankylosing spondylitis or in good health (not recorded which). In DNA, the CDR3 is TGTGCCAGCAGCCAGGGGGCGGAGGCCGGGGAGCTGTTTTTT. Amino acid sequence: CASSQGAEAGELFF.